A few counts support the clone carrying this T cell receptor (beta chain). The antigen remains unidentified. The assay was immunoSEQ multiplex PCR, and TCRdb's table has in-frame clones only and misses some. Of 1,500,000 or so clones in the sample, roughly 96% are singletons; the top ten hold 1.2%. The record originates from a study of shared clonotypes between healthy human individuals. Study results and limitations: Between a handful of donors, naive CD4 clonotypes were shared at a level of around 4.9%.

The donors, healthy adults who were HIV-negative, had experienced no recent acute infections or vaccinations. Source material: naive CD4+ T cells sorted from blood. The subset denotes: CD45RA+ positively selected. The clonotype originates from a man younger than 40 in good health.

The CDR3 spells CACIPGYTF. In DNA form, the CDR3 reads TGTGCCTGCATTCCGGGCTACACCTTC. This chain joins TRBV30 and TRBJ1-2, with D hard to call. The CDR3 consists of 9 residues. Germline CDR1 reads GTSNPN; CDR2 reads SVGIG (reference sequence). The germline V and J ends were trimmed by 6 bases and 8 bases, with 7 bases remaining between them.